The 9 T cell receptor beta chains below were found in one sample sequenced in a study of Ad26.COV2.S vaccination and SARS-CoV-2 variants. Sequenced by immunoSEQ multiplex PCR; TCRdb stores in-frame clones only, minus some. This table has roughly 250,000 clones, around 88% appearing once. Treatment of the sample: around 19 received Ad26.COV2.S at low or high dose, single or two shots; several received placebo; per-sample allocation not given. Collection of the samples took place on day 63 after the first injection of vaccine or placebo. The source material was peripheral blood, sampled in a trial of Ad26.COV2.S vaccine versus placebo. Every receptor here comes from a person between 18 and 65 years old who received the Ad26.COV2.S COVID-19 vaccine or a placebo.

The J gene is TRBJ2-2, the V gene TRBV21-1; the table's TRBD2 call for D was not verified on the DNA. TRBV21-1 is annotated as a pseudogene. This CDR3 is built from 16 residues. Here the CDR3 DNA reads TGTGCCAGCAGCAAAGCGCTTTCGGACTATGCCGGGGAGCTGTTTTTT. Translated, it gives CASSKALSDYAGELFF.

The rearrangement uses TRBV12-5 and TRBJ2-1, with 8 positions matching TRBD1. Germline V gene data show CDR1 as LGHNT and CDR2 as FRNRAP. V shed 9 bases, J shed 4 bases, and the junction held 8 bases outside the gene matches. The CDR3 extends over 14 amino acids. The CDR3 DNA reads TGTGCTAGCGTTCCGGGACAGGCATACAATGAGCAGTTCTTC. This codes for CASVPGQAYNEQFF.

This chain joins TRBV3-1 (or the pseudogene TRBV3-2) and TRBJ1-2, with D unclear. The CDR3 is 11 amino acids. From germline, CDR1 is LGHDT and CDR2 YNNKEL (reference sequence). Trimming cost V 5 bases and J 3 bases, with 4 bases left between them. CDR3 sequence reads: CASSSYYGYTF. Written as DNA, the CDR3 is TGTGCCAGCAGCTCTTACTATGGCTACACCTTC.

This clone came up once. V is TRBV9 and J is TRBJ1-4, with unresolved D. CDR3 length: 11 residues. V was trimmed by 1 base and J by 7 bases, leaving 2 bases between them. Germline-derived CDR1 and CDR2 are SGDLS and YYNGEE. The CDR3 bases are TGTGCCAGCAGCGTAAGTGAAAAACTGTTTTTT. Encoded protein: CASSVSEKLFF.

The chain has TRBV5-1 and TRBJ1-6, with a weak D call TRBD1 (6 bases). Per germline, CDR1 SGHRS and CDR2 YFSETQ. CDR3 size: 15 residues. Trimming removed 1 base at V and 7 bases at J, with 12 bases between. The CDR3 sequence: CASSLRAGANSPLHF. The DNA for the CDR3 is TGCGCCAGCAGCTTGCGGGCAGGGGCAAATTCACCCCTCCACTTT.

The rearrangement links TRBV11-2 to TRBJ1-6; TRBD1 matches at 9 bases. The CDR3 contains 16 residues. Looked up from germline, CDR1 is SGHAT and CDR2 is FQNNGV. The trim removed 5 bases at V and 5 bases at J, leaving 7 bases unmatched. In nucleotides, the CDR3 is TGTGCCAGCAGCCTCGGGACAGGGTCCGATAATTCACCCCTCCACTTT. It codes for CASSLGTGSDNSPLHF.

The chain links TRBV6-1 to TRBJ1-5; 10 bases align to TRBD1. The length of the CDR3 is 18 residues. Trimming at V came to 4 bases and at J to 2 bases, leaving 11 bases not matched to a gene. Germline V gives CDR1 MNHNS, CDR2 SASEGT. The CDR3 here is CASSGQGARYTGNQPQHF. The CDR3 coding sequence is TGTGCCAGCAGTGGACAGGGGGCTAGGTATACGGGCAATCAGCCCCAGCATTTT.

The chain couples TRBV6-5 to TRBJ1-2, with D perhaps TRBD1 (5 bases). The CDR3 runs 16 residues. The V gene lost 4 bases and the J gene lost 4 bases, with 19 bases spanning the gap. From germline, CDR1 is MNHEY and CDR2 SVGAGI. The CDR3 region has the DNA TGTGCCAGCAGTTCCAACTTCGCCGGGGACGTCTATGGCTACACCTTC. Translating gives CASSSNFAGDVYGYTF.

V usage is TRBV2 and J usage is TRBJ1-1; TRBD1 matches at 11 bases. J was trimmed by 2 bases and V by 4 bases; bases with no gene match: 12. The germline CDR1 and CDR2 sequences are SNHLY and FYNNEI. The CDR3 is 18 residues long. CDR3 nucleotide sequence: TGTGCCAGCAGTGGTTTCTGGACAGGGGGCGAATCAAACACTGAAGCTTTCTTT. It encodes CASSGFWTGGESNTEAFF.